The 19 T cell receptor beta chains listed next were all sequenced from one sample in a study of cytomegalovirus exposure and HLA in healthy donors. In the PCR, 60 Vbeta and 13 Jbeta primers were used. Data came from immunoSEQ multiplex PCR; TCRdb stores just in-frame clones and leaves some out. The data hold roughly 190,000 clones, with approximately 81% observed a single time. Sequencing was carried out using PBMCs. Receptors were obtained from a woman in her 50s in good health and CMV-seronegative.

The chain links TRBV28 to TRBJ2-7; tentative D call: TRBD1 (6 bases). V lost 6 bases and J 3 bases, leaving 12 bases between the germline ends. The CDR3 totals 13 residues. Germline lookup yields CDR1 MDHEN and CDR2 SYDVKM. For the CDR3, the DNA is TGTGCCAGCAGGGTCACAGGGATCTACGAGCAGTACTTC. Translating gives CASRVTGIYEQYF. The variable domain in full, with the rest retrieved from reference TRBV28 and TRBJ2-7, is DVKVTQSSRYLVKRTGEKVFLECVQDMDHENMFWYRQDPGLGLRLIYFSYDVKMKEKGDIPEGYSVSREKKERFSLILESASTNQTSMYLCASRVTGIYEQYFGPGTRLTVT.

This sequence joins TRBV29-1 and TRBJ2-1, with 12 nucleotides matching TRBD2. Trimming cost V 7 bases and J 9 bases; bases outside gene matches: 13. The germline gives CDR1 SQVTM, CDR2 ANQGSEA. The CDR3 covers 15 residues. The CDR3 bases are TGCAGCGAGAACCCGGGACTAGCGGGTATGGGTGAGCAGTTCTTC. It encodes CSENPGLAGMGEQFF.

The chain combines TRBV28 with TRBJ2-1; possible D gene TRBD2, 5 bases. Germline CDR1 and CDR2: MDHEN and SYDVKM. The V and J ends lost 7 bases and 9 bases respectively, with 13 bases between them. The CDR3 extends over 12 amino acids. CDR3 sequence: CASMRPRGEQFF. The CDR3 DNA reads as TGTGCCAGCATGAGACCCCGGGGTGAGCAGTTCTTC. The full variable domain, its missing parts supplied by reference TRBV28 and TRBJ2-1, is DVKVTQSSRYLVKRTGEKVFLECVQDMDHENMFWYRQDPGLGLRLIYFSYDVKMKEKGDIPEGYSVSREKKERFSLILESASTNQTSMYLCASMRPRGEQFFGPGTRLTVL.

The chain links TRBV4-1 to TRBJ2-1; D is possibly TRBD2 (5 bases). Looked up from germline, CDR1 is MGHRA and CDR2 is YSYEKL. The CDR3 runs 15 residues. Trimming pared 0 bases from V and 10 bases from J, leaving 16 bases between. CDR3: CASSQDVLGWWEQFF. The CDR3 bases are TGCGCCAGCAGCCAAGATGTACTAGGTTGGTGGGAGCAGTTCTTC.

On this clone: Other DNA variants within this sample encode the same CDR3. The CDR3 here is CASSSDRGPETQYF. CDR3 coding DNA: TGTGCCAGCAGCTCGGACAGGGGGCCAGAGACCCAGTACTTC. The gene calls are TRBV7-7 and TRBJ2-5; 11 bases fit TRBD1. The ends lost 4 bases at V and 4 bases at J; junction bases unmatched: 2. Germline lookup yields CDR1 SSHAT and CDR2 FNYEAQ (reference sequence). This CDR3 spans 14 amino acids.

This clone was seen only a few times. The rearrangement joins TRBV2 to TRBJ2-7; a possible D gene is TRBD2 (5 bases). Germline CDR1 is SNHLY and CDR2 is FYNNEI. V dropped 6 bases and J dropped 2 bases, with 14 bases sitting between them. CDR3 length: 14 amino acids. The CDR3 protein is CASRPGRGTYEQYF. In DNA, the CDR3 is TGTGCCAGCAGACCCGGACGGGGAACCTACGAGCAGTACTTC.

The chain is built from TRBV5-1 and TRBJ2-3, with D unclear. The CDR3 has 15 amino acids. CDR1 is SGHRS, CDR2 YFSETQ, per germline. Trimming removed 0 bases at V and 0 bases at J, with 8 bases between. CDR3 DNA: TGCGCCAGCAGCTTGGTTAGTACTAGCACAGATACGCAGTATTTT. Its translation is CASSLVSTSTDTQYF.

The chain employs TRBV7-9 and TRBJ1-1; D gene ambiguous. The CDR3 totals 13 residues. The germline V gene encodes CDR1 SEHNR and CDR2 FQNEAQ (reference sequence). V lost 3 bases, J lost 5 bases, and 10 bases lay in between. Here the CDR3 reads CASSFGRETEAFF. In DNA form, the CDR3 reads TGTGCCAGCAGCTTTGGGAGGGAGACTGAAGCTTTCTTT.

With respect to this clone: The junction shows a germline mismatch at one end, possibly a read error. The chain joins TRBV6-6 to TRBJ1-2, with 7 bases matching TRBD1. Germline CDR1 and CDR2: MNHNY and SVGAGI (reference sequence). CDR3 length: 13 amino acids. CDR3 DNA: TGTGCCTGCAGACAGGGATTTAACTATGGCTACACCTTC. It codes for CACRQGFNYGYTF.

This clone appeared a single time. This chain links TRBV29-1 with TRBJ2-2, with TRBD1 as a possible D gene (6 bases). Trimming removed 6 bases from V and 4 bases from J, with 15 bases in between. The CDR3 has 14 residues. Germline values: CDR1 SQVTM, CDR2 ANQGSEA. For the CDR3, the DNA is TGCAGCGTCCTTTCGACAGGTAGCACCGGGGAGCTGTTTTTT. Protein sequence: CSVLSTGSTGELFF.

This chain links TRBV30 with TRBJ1-1; 10 bases are shared with TRBD1. The germline V gene encodes CDR1 GTSNPN and CDR2 SVGIG (reference sequence). Unmatched junction bases numbered 5, after V lost 5 bases and J lost 8 bases. This CDR3 has 12 residues. Written as DNA, the CDR3 is TGTGCCTGGGGACAGGGGGTTGGGGAAGCTTTCTTT. The encoded protein is CAWGQGVGEAFF.

The chain couples TRBV9 to TRBJ2-5, with D perhaps matching TRBD2 (5 bases). There are 18 residues in the CDR3. Germline CDR1 and CDR2: SGDLS and YYNGEE. The V end lost 1 base, the J end lost 0 bases, and 19 bases lay between the germline ends. In DNA, the CDR3 is TGTGCCAGCAGCGTAAATCAGGAGGACCTAGTATACCAAGAGACCCAGTACTTC. Its protein product is CASSVNQEDLVYQETQYF. The variable domain in full, with the rest retrieved from reference TRBV9 and TRBJ2-5, is DSGVTQTPKHLITATGQRVTLRCSPRSGDLSVYWYQQSLDQGLQFLIQYYNGEERAKGNILERFSAQQFPDLHSELNLSSLELGDSALYFCASSVNQEDLVYQETQYFGPGTRLLVL.

This clone was found once. The chain carries TRBV11-3 and TRBJ1-1; no reliable D call. CDR3 size: 13 residues. V lost 2 bases, J lost 0 bases, and 4 bases lay in between. Per germline, CDR1 SGHNT and CDR2 YENEEA. The CDR3 DNA reads TGTGCCAGCAGCTTAAGAGTGAACACTGAAGCTTTCTTT. It codes for CASSLRVNTEAFF.

V is TRBV28 and J is TRBJ2-3; TRBD2 might be the D (6 bases). Germline loops: CDR1 MDHEN, CDR2 SYDVKM. The CDR3 is 12 residues long. The V gene lost 10 bases and the J gene lost 6 bases, with 14 bases spanning the gap. The chain's CDR3 is CATGTAGDTQYF. CDR3 DNA: TGTGCCACCGGGACTGCGGGGGATACGCAGTATTTT.

The chain combines TRBV5-6 with TRBJ2-3, with D tentatively TRBD2 (6 bases). Germline V gives CDR1 SGHDT, CDR2 YYEEEE. V was cut by 0 bases and J by 2 bases, with 13 bases left in between. The CDR3 has 16 residues. CDR3 in DNA: TGTGCCAGCAGCTTGGTGGCGGGGCCTCACACAGATACGCAGTATTTT. The encoded protein is CASSLVAGPHTDTQYF.

This clone appeared once. V gene TRBV28 combines with J gene TRBJ1-5, with D maybe TRBD1 (5 bases). The CDR3 extends over 15 amino acids. Trimming pared 4 bases from V and 0 bases from J, leaving 10 bases between. The germline V gene has CDR1 MDHEN and CDR2 SYDVKM. The CDR3 sequence is CASSSRTFSNQPQHF. As DNA, the CDR3 is TGTGCCAGCAGTTCCCGGACATTTAGCAATCAGCCCCAGCATTTT.

The chain combines TRBV6-1 with TRBJ1-5, with 8 bases identical to TRBD1. V gave up 6 bases and J gave up 7 bases; unmatched junction bases: 5. This CDR3 has 13 amino acids. CDR1 is MNHNS, CDR2 SASEGT, per germline. CDR3 in amino acids: CASREQGVQPQHF. DNA for the CDR3: TGTGCCAGCAGGGAACAGGGGGTGCAGCCCCAGCATTTT.

This clone has a single count. V and J are TRBV5-7 and TRBJ1-5; D uncertain. TRBV5-7 falls under the ORF class, with uncertain function. This CDR3 is 15 amino acids long. V lost 0 bases to trimming and J lost 6 bases, with 13 bases between them. Here the CDR3 reads CASSLVVAGGQPQHF. The CDR3 coding sequence is TGTGCCAGCAGCTTGGTGGTGGCGGGAGGTCAGCCCCAGCATTTT.

The DNA of the CDR3 is TGTGCCAGCAGTGACTTCCCGGGGGGGGGATTCTCTGGAAACACCATATATTTT. It translates to CASSDFPGGGFSGNTIYF. The chain has TRBV6-1 and TRBJ1-3, with TRBD1 as a possible D gene (5 bases). Trimming pared 3 bases from V and 0 bases from J, leaving 18 bases between. The length of the CDR3 is 18 residues. CDR1 and CDR2 (germline): MNHNS, SASEGT.